This is a list of T cell receptor beta chains from one sample in a study of T cells in Graves' hyperthyroidism and ophthalmopathy. MiXCR, run by TCRdb on the multiplex PCR reads, gives a single entry per CDR3 protein. The sample records approximately 870,000 distinct CDR3 sequences, approximately 40% being singletons. The specimen was blood. These TCRs come from a man younger than 35 with Graves' hyperthyroidism. Both conserved end residues are part of each CDR3. D genes are given only for firm matches. Clone size is shown for a subset of rows, as once, few, many or a class of expanded clone.

clone size	V gene	J gene	D gene	CDR3 DNA	CDR3 protein
few	TRBV5-6	TRBJ1-5	-	TGTGCCAGCAGGCAACAGGAGAATCAGCCCCAGCATTTT	CASRQQENQPQHF
-	TRBV15	TRBJ1-2	-	TGTGCCACCAGCAGACCAGACGCAGGTGGCTACACCTTC	CATSRPDAGGYTF
-	TRBV12-3/TRBV12-4	TRBJ2-5	TRBD2	TGTGCCAGCAGTTTAGTGCGCGGGGGGGAGACCCAGTACTTC	CASSLVRGGETQYF
-	TRBV7-2	TRBJ2-7	-	TGTGCCAGCAGCCGCGGGTCAGCCTCCTACGAGCAGTACTTC	CASSRGSASYEQYF
many	TRBV2	TRBJ2-7	TRBD1	TGTGCAGAGGGACAGGGCCTCTACGAGCAGTACTTC	CAEGQGLYEQYF
few	TRBV14	TRBJ1-2	TRBD1	TGTGCCAGCAGCCCCCGGACAGGATTGTCTATGGGCTACACCTTC	CASSPRTGLSMGYTF
few	TRBV6-6	TRBJ1-2	TRBD1	TGTGCCAGCAGTTACGGACAGGGGGCTGTCCGTGGCTACACCTTC	CASSYGQGAVRGYTF
-	TRBV10-3	TRBJ2-7	-	TGTGCCATCAGCGGGCCACCCTCCGAGCAGTACTTC	CAISGPPSEQYF
many	TRBV15	TRBJ1-3	-	TGTGCCACCAGCAGAGATTCAGGTTCGGTCCCAGCCTTT	CATSRDSGSVPAF
few	TRBV11-2	TRBJ2-6	-	TGTGCCAGCAGTTTTCAGGAGAGTGGGGCCAACGTCCTGACTTTC	CASSFQESGANVLTF
-	TRBV20-1	TRBJ1-4	TRBD1	TGCAGCCCTCAGGGGGGGCCTCTTAATGAAAAACTGTTTTTT	CSPQGGPLNEKLFF
-	TRBV6-5	TRBJ1-4	-	TGTGCCAGCAGTGAAGCCCCGAAAACTAATGAAAAACTGTTTTTT	CASSEAPKTNEKLFF
many	TRBV19	TRBJ2-5	-	TGTGCCAGTAGTACCACAGGGCCAGAGACCCAGTACTTC	CASSTTGPETQYF
many	TRBV7-2	TRBJ1-5	-	TGTGCCAGCAGCTTAGCGCGGTGGGGCAATCAGCCCCAGCATTTT	CASSLARWGNQPQHF
-	TRBV6-5	TRBJ1-6	TRBD1	TGTGCCAGCGTAGCGGCAGGGGGCAATTCACCCCTCCACTTT	CASVAAGGNSPLHF
-	TRBV5-6	TRBJ2-5	-	TGTGCCAGCCTTGCCTTGTGGGGACAAGAGACCCAGTACTTC	CASLALWGQETQYF
-	TRBV10-3	TRBJ2-7	-	TGTGCCATCAGTGAGTCCCAGGGGGAGCAGTACTTC	CAISESQGEQYF
-	TRBV12-3/TRBV12-4	TRBJ1-3	TRBD1	TGTGCCAGCACCGGACAGGGCCTGAACACCACATATTTT	CASTGQGLNTTYF
-	TRBV2	TRBJ1-6	-	TGTGCCAGCAGTTACTACGGGAATTCACCCCTCCACTTT	CASSYYGNSPLHF
-	TRBV10-3	TRBJ2-7	TRBD2	TGTGCCAGCAGTTTTGGGACTAGGGGCTACGAGCAGTACTTC	CASSFGTRGYEQYF
-	TRBV5-1	TRBJ2-2	-	TGCGCCAGCAGCTTGCACCACGCCGGGGAGCTGTTTTTT	CASSLHHAGELFF
many	TRBV10-1	TRBJ1-1	-	TGCGCCAGCAGTGAACCGGCCAAGAACACTGAAGCTTTCTTT	CASSEPAKNTEAFF